The 8 T cell receptor beta chains listed next were all sequenced from one sample in a study of T-cell memory formation after mild COVID-19 (dated by TCRdb to about 2021). The receptor library was made with 5' RACE. TCRdb lists the instrument as Illumina NovaSeq 6000. TCRdb trimmed the raw reads at Q25, called clones with MiXCR and kept productive beta chains. Rows with one shared CDR3 protein collapse into an entry with the most common genes and DNA. The sample table shows over 130,000 distinct CDR3 sequences, and 13% to 15% are seen once. The top ten constitute around 27% of the sample. Sequencing was done on a sample of PBMCs or a T cell subset sorted from them (not recorded which). The receptors were gathered from an adult woman who had mild COVID-19 (a few samples of this study predate the infection). The sample titles of this study are shuffled in the database, so cell type and time point are left out; the donor was told from shared clones.

The chain combines TRBV4-3 with TRBJ2-5; D perhaps matches TRBD2 (6 bases). This CDR3 region has 15 residues. Germline CDR1 LGHNA, CDR2 YSLEER. Trimming cost V 0 bases and J 0 bases, with 8 bases left between them. The CDR3 bases are TGCGCCAGCAGCCAAGACGGGGACTACCAAGAGACCCAGTACTTC. This codes for CASSQDGDYQETQYF.

This clonotype turned up a few times. This chain connects TRBV7-2 to TRBJ2-7, with 12 bases matching TRBD2. CDR3 length: 16 amino acids. J gave up 3 bases and V 1 base, and 4 bases lay outside the gene matches. Germline V CDR1 and CDR2: SGHTA, FQGNSA. The CDR3 loop reads CASSLELAGGYYEQYF. CDR3 nucleotides: TGTGCCAGCAGCTTAGAACTAGCGGGAGGCTACTACGAGCAGTACTTC.

This clonotype was seen many times. This chain uses TRBV29-1 with TRBJ2-7; D not resolved. Germline assignment: CDR1 SQVTM and CDR2 ANQGSEA. Trimming removed 4 bases from V and 5 bases from J, with 15 bases in between. The CDR3 covers 13 residues. The CDR3 sequence: CSVVAESSHEQYF. The CDR3 DNA sequence: TGCAGCGTTGTGGCGGAGAGCAGCCACGAGCAGTACTTC.

This clonotype was counted a few times. J is TRBJ2-1 and V is TRBV7-2; 10 nucleotides agree with TRBD2. The ends lost 2 bases at V and 6 bases at J; junction bases unmatched: 10. The CDR3 covers 17 residues. The germline gives CDR1 SGHTA, CDR2 FQGNSA. CDR3 coding DNA: TGTGCCAGCAGCTTACGTTTACCGCTAGCGGGAGTCAATGAGCAGTTCTTC. This codes for CASSLRLPLAGVNEQFF.

The chain joins TRBV7-6 to TRBJ1-5, with D hard to call. The CDR3 extends over 14 amino acids. CDR1 and CDR2 from the germline V gene are SGHVS and FNYEAQ. V was cut by 5 bases and J by 1 base, with 9 bases left in between. The CDR3 sequence: CASSLRESNQPQHF. The CDR3 DNA follows: TGTGCCAGCAGCCTCCGGGAGAGCAATCAGCCCCAGCATTTT.

This rearrangement joins TRBV4-2 to TRBJ2-7; 9 nucleotides match TRBD2. CDR1 LGHNA and CDR2 YNFKEQ come from the germline V gene. CDR3 length equals 16 residues. After removal of 0 bases from V and 0 bases from J, the junction contained 3 bases not matched to a gene. CDR3 amino acids: CASSQDPSGNSYEQYF. The DNA of the CDR3 is TGTGCCAGCAGCCAAGATCCTAGCGGGAACTCCTACGAGCAGTACTTC.

This clonotype was counted a few times. V and J are TRBV24-1 and TRBJ1-2; no firm D call. V lost 5 bases and J lost 6, with 6 bases in between. The germline gives CDR1 KGHDR, CDR2 SFDVKD. The CDR3 covers 11 residues. The CDR3 sequence: CATSGGDGYTF. In DNA form, the CDR3 reads TGTGCCACCAGTGGAGGCGATGGCTACACCTTC.

The chain carries TRBV4-1 and TRBJ1-5; D unclear. CDR1 is MGHRA, CDR2 YSYEKL, per germline. The V and J ends lost 0 bases and 5 bases respectively, with 11 bases between them. The CDR3 covers 15 residues. The CDR3 reads CASSQDPAADQPQHF. The CDR3 nucleotides read TGCGCCAGCAGCCAAGATCCGGCAGCGGATCAGCCCCAGCATTTT.